These 24 T cell receptor beta chains share one sample of origin, sequenced in a study of T cell responses to AZD1222 COVID-19 vaccine. The protocol was immunoSEQ multiplex PCR, while the TCRdb copy is restricted to in-frame clones and leaves out a portion. The sample yields approximately 140,000 clones, more than 85% seen once. This specimen was peripheral blood, taken on day 0 of AZD1222 vaccination. Receptors were obtained from an adult in good health.

DNA of the CDR3: TGTGCCAGCAGTCAGGGGAATGAGCAGTTCTTC. This codes for CASSQGNEQFF. The rearrangement uses TRBV6-5 and TRBJ2-1, with TRBD1 as a possible D gene (6 bases). CDR1 is MNHEY and CDR2 is SVGAGI in the germline V gene. The CDR3 covers 11 residues. Trimming stripped 5 bases from V and 7 bases from J, with 6 bases between.

The V and J genes are TRBV10-3 and TRBJ2-3, with TRBD2 matching over 16 bases. The germline CDR1 and CDR2 sequences are ENHRY and SYGVKD. The V and J ends lost 6 bases and 0 bases, in that order; junction bases with no gene match: 6. The CDR3 length is 18 residues. CDR3 sequence: CAIRGLAGGPGSTDTQYF. The CDR3 DNA follows: TGTGCCATCAGGGGACTAGCGGGAGGGCCGGGAAGCACAGATACGCAGTATTTT.

This clone appeared a single time. The chain recombines TRBV5-1 with TRBJ2-3, with 9 bases aligning to TRBD2. The CDR3 contains 17 residues. Germline CDR1 reads SGHRS; CDR2 reads YFSETQ. J was trimmed by 9 bases and V by 0 bases; bases with no gene match: 14. The CDR3 nucleotides are TGCGCCAGCAGCTTGGCCGGGCGTGGGTTAGCGGGAGCCACGCAGTATTTT. Amino acids: CASSLAGRGLAGATQYF.

This clone was seen just once. The gene calls are TRBV12-5 and TRBJ1-6; unclear D gene. CDR3 length: 14 amino acids. V lost 1 base and J lost 4, with 5 bases in between. The germline gives CDR1 LGHNT, CDR2 FRNRAP. CDR3 amino acids: CASGLGTYNSPLHF. CDR3 sequence (DNA): TGTGCTAGTGGTTTGGGGACGTATAATTCACCCCTCCACTTT.

This chain links TRBV2 with TRBJ2-5; 7 nucleotides align to TRBD2. The length of the CDR3 is 15 residues. Germline lookup yields CDR1 SNHLY and CDR2 FYNNEI. Trimming at V came to 8 bases and at J to 1 base, leaving 10 bases not matched to a gene. CDR3 nucleotide sequence: TGTGCCAGCGTGGCGGATAGCGGGTTCCAAGAGACCCAGTACTTC. Amino acids: CASVADSGFQETQYF.

CDR3 DNA sequence: TGCGCCAGCAGCCAAGGCGGGAGGGCGTATGAGCAGTTCTTC. This sequence encodes CASSQGGRAYEQFF. This chain uses TRBV4-3 with TRBJ2-1; 9 bases fit TRBD2. The germline CDR1 and CDR2 sequences are LGHNA and YSLEER. CDR3 length: 14 residues. V was clipped by 1 base and J by 8 bases; unmatched bases: 3.

On this clone itself: A much bigger clone sits one base away, suggesting this may be a read error. V usage is TRBV6-5 and J usage is TRBJ1-2, with D possibly being TRBD1 (6 bases). The CDR3 has 13 amino acids. Germline lookup yields CDR1 MNHEY and CDR2 SVGAGI. The germline V and J ends were trimmed by 0 bases and 4 bases, with 6 bases remaining between them. The CDR3 bases are TGTGCCAGCAGTTACTCGGACAGCTATGGCTACACCTTC. It specifies CASSYSDSYGYTF.

The chain uses TRBV9 and TRBJ1-6, with unresolved D. This CDR3 contains 15 residues. V lost 0 bases and J 7 bases, leaving 11 bases between the germline ends. CDR1 is SGDLS, CDR2 YYNGEE, per germline. For the CDR3, the DNA is TGTGCCAGCAGCGTAGACGGGTTAACGAATTCACCCCTCCACTTT. Its translation: CASSVDGLTNSPLHF.

This sequence joins TRBV19 and TRBJ2-6; possible D gene TRBD2, 6 bases. V gave up 2 bases and J gave up 0 bases, with 11 bases separating them. Germline V gives CDR1 LNHDA, CDR2 SQIVND (reference sequence). The CDR3 is 17 amino acids. This chain's CDR3 is CASSISGVASGANVLTF. CDR3 DNA sequence: TGTGCCAGTAGTATATCGGGGGTAGCCTCTGGGGCCAACGTCCTGACTTTC. The whole variable domain, filled in from reference TRBV19 and TRBJ2-6, reads DGGITQSPKYLFRKEGQNVTLSCEQNLNHDAMYWYRQDPGQGLRLIYYSQIVNDFQKGDIAEGYSVSREKKESFPLTVTSAQKNPTAFYLCASSISGVASGANVLTFGAGSRLTVL.

The chain has TRBV3-1 (or the pseudogene TRBV3-2) and TRBJ2-5, with 7 bases matching TRBD1. The V and J ends lost 0 bases and 5 bases, in that order; junction bases with no gene match: 6. Germline-derived CDR1 and CDR2 are LGHDT and YNNKEL (reference sequence). This CDR3 is built from 15 residues. CDR3 residues: CASSQDRTGGETQYF. CDR3 nucleotides: TGTGCCAGCAGCCAAGATAGGACAGGCGGGGAGACCCAGTACTTC.

V usage is TRBV7-2 and J usage is TRBJ1-1; D gene uncertain. The CDR3 loop spans 11 amino acids. Germline V CDR1 and CDR2: SGHTA, FQGNSA. V was clipped by 6 bases and J by 8 bases, with 10 bases between them. Here the CDR3 DNA reads TGTGCCAGCAGTTCGGGGATAGAAGCTTTCTTT. Translating gives CASSSGIEAFF.

J is TRBJ1-1 and V is TRBV6-5, with 7 positions matching TRBD1. This CDR3 has 14 amino acids. The V gene's germline CDR1 is MNHEY and CDR2 SVGAGI. Trimming took 6 bases from V and 3 from J; bases not matched to a gene: 7. The CDR3: CASRDGQDDTEAFF. CDR3 in DNA: TGTGCCAGCAGAGACGGACAGGATGACACTGAAGCTTTCTTT.

The V gene is TRBV30, the J gene TRBJ2-3; D not certain. With 3 bases removed from V and 5 bases from J, the gap between germline ends came to 15 bases. This CDR3 comprises 14 residues. Germline lookup yields CDR1 GTSNPN and CDR2 SVGIG (reference sequence). The CDR3 loop is CAWSQRGYGDTQYF. The CDR3 DNA follows: TGTGCCTGGAGCCAGCGAGGATACGGAGATACGCAGTATTTT.

The chain joins TRBV28 to TRBJ2-7; 7 bases agree with TRBD2. Looked up from germline, CDR1 is MDHEN and CDR2 is SYDVKM. J was trimmed by 1 base and V by 5 bases; bases with no gene match: 8. This CDR3 comprises 15 residues. CDR3 in amino acids: CASSAALAASYEQYF. The CDR3 DNA reads TGTGCCAGCAGTGCGGCCCTAGCGGCTTCCTACGAGCAGTACTTC.

Written as DNA, the CDR3 is TGTGCCAGCAGCTGGGTGCCGGGATACTCTGGAAACACCATATATTTT. Protein: CASSWVPGYSGNTIYF. This sequence joins TRBV7-8 and TRBJ1-3; D gene uncertain. CDR3 size: 16 residues. From germline, CDR1 is SGHVS and CDR2 FQNEAQ. Trimming shortened V by 4 bases and J by 0 bases, and 13 bases separated the two germline ends.

The CDR3 nucleotides read TGTGCCAGTAGTACGGGGTCCTACGAGCAGTACTTC. Translated: CASSTGSYEQYF. The genes are TRBV19 and TRBJ2-7, with D maybe TRBD2 (5 bases). The germline V gene has CDR1 LNHDA and CDR2 SQIVND (reference sequence). The length of the CDR3 is 12 residues. The germline V and J ends were trimmed by 4 bases and 1 base, with 5 bases remaining between them.

Here the CDR3 reads CASSLEGITPRGYTF. The CDR3 DNA sequence: TGCGCCAGCAGCTTGGAAGGGATCACCCCGCGGGGCTACACCTTC. The chain recombines TRBV5-1 with TRBJ1-2; D ambiguous. This CDR3 has 15 residues. Germline CDR1 is SGHRS and CDR2 is YFSETQ. V lost 0 bases to trimming and J lost 8 bases, with 17 bases between them.

This chain connects TRBV9 to TRBJ2-3; the match to TRBD2 covers 11 bases. This CDR3 has 14 amino acids. The germline V gene has CDR1 SGDLS and CDR2 YYNGEE. V lost 3 bases and J lost 8; bases outside the gene matches: 5. This CDR3 is CASSGETSGATQYF. Written as DNA, the CDR3 is TGTGCCAGCAGCGGAGAGACTAGCGGGGCTACGCAGTATTTT.

This clone was observed a single time. The chain links TRBV24-1 to TRBJ2-1; D might be TRBD2 (6 bases). Trimming stripped 4 bases from V and 0 bases from J, with 12 bases between. The CDR3 spans 16 residues. The germline gives CDR1 KGHDR, CDR2 SFDVKD. The CDR3 DNA reads TGTGCCACCAGTGACTCTAGCGTACGCTCCTACAATGAGCAGTTCTTC. This encodes CATSDSSVRSYNEQFF.

This rearrangement joins TRBV2 to TRBJ1-1; D is ambiguous. The CDR3 has 13 amino acids. Deletions cut 1 base from V and 3 bases from J, with 6 bases between. Germline values: CDR1 SNHLY, CDR2 FYNNEI. DNA of the CDR3: TGTGCCAGCAGTGAAGAAACGGACACTGAAGCTTTCTTT. Its protein product is CASSEETDTEAFF.

V and J are TRBV5-1 and TRBJ1-1, with D hard to call. Trimming removed 1 base at V and 1 base at J, with 8 bases between. In germline, CDR1 is SGHRS, CDR2 YFSETQ. The CDR3 has 14 amino acids. CDR3 coding DNA: TGCGCCAGCAGCTTGCCAAGCCGGAACACTGAAGCTTTCTTT. The encoded protein is CASSLPSRNTEAFF. Full variable domain (rest looked up from reference TRBV5-1 and TRBJ1-1): KAGVTQTPRYLIKTRGQQVTLSCSPISGHRSVSWYQQTPGQGLQFLFEYFSETQRNKGNFPGRFSGRQFSNSRSEMNVSTLELGDSALYLCASSLPSRNTEAFFGQGTRLTVV.

This sequence joins TRBV20-1 and TRBJ1-5; perhaps TRBD1 as D (5 bases). V shed 3 bases and J shed 9 bases, with 30 bases lying between them. The CDR3 runs 18 residues. Looked up from germline, CDR1 is DFQATT and CDR2 is SNEGSKA (reference sequence). The CDR3 bases are TGCAGTGCTAGTCACCCGTTCAGCAGTGTCCAGGGCATACGGCCCCAGCATTTT. Translated, it gives CSASHPFSSVQGIRPQHF.

The chain combines TRBV7-2 with TRBJ1-1; D ambiguous. CDR1 is SGHTA and CDR2 is FQGNSA in the germline V gene. This CDR3 comprises 13 residues. Trimming removed 1 base from V and 4 bases from J, with 7 bases in between. Here the CDR3 reads CASSLVGSTEAFF. CDR3 nucleotide sequence: TGTGCCAGCAGCTTAGTTGGGAGCACTGAAGCTTTCTTT. Variable domain in full (rest from reference TRBV7-2 and TRBJ1-1): GAGVSQSPSNKVTEKGKDVELRCDPISGHTALYWYRQSLGQGLEFLIYFQGNSAPDKSGLPSDRFSAERTGGSVSTLTIQRTQQEDSAVYLCASSLVGSTEAFFGQGTRLTVV.

This chain connects TRBV6-5 to TRBJ2-1; D call uncertain. In germline, CDR1 is MNHEY, CDR2 SVGAGI. The CDR3 length is 10 residues. The V and J ends lost 7 bases and 8 bases respectively, with 6 bases between them. CDR3 in amino acids: CASTADEQFF. CDR3 DNA: TGTGCCAGCACTGCCGATGAGCAGTTCTTC.